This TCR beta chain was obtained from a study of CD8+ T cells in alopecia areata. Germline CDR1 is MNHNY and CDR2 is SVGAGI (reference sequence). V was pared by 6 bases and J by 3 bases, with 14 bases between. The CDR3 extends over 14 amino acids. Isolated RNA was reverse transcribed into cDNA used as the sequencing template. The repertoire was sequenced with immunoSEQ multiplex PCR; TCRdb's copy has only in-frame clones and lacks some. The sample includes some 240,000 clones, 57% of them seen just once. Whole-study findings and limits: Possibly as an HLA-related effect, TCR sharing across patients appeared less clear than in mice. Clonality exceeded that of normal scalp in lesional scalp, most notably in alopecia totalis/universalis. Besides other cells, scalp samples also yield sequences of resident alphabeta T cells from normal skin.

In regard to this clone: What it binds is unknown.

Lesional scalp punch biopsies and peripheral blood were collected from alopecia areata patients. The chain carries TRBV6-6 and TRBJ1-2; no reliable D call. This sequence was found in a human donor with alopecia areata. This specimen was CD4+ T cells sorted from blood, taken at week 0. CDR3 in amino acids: CASRSPEGDYGYTF. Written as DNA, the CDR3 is TGTGCCAGCAGGTCACCGGAAGGAGACTATGGCTACACCTTC.